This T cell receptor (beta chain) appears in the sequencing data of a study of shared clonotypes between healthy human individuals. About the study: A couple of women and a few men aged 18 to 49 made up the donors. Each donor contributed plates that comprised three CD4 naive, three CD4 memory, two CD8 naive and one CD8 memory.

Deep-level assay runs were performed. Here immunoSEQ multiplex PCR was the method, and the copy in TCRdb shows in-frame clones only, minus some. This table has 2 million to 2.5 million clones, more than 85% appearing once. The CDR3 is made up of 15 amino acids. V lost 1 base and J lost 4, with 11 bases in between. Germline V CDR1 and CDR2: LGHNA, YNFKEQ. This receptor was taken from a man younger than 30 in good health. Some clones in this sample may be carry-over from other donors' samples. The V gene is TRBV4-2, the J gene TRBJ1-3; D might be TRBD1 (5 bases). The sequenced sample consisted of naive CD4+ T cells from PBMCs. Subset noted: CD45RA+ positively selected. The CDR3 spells CASSQVWTPGNTIYF. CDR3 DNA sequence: TGTGCCAGCAGCCAAGTATGGACACCCGGAAACACCATATATTTT.